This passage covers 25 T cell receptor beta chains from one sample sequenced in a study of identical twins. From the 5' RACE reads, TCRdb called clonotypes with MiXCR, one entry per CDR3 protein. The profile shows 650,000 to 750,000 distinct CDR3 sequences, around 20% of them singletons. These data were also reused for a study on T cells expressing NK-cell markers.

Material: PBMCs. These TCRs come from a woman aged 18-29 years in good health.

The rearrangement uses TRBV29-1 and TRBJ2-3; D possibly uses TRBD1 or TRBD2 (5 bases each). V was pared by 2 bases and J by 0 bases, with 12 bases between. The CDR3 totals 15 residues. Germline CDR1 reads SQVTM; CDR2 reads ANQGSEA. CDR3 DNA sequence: TGCAGCGTTGAATTGGTGGGGGATAGCACAGATACGCAGTATTTT. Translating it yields CSVELVGDSTDTQYF.

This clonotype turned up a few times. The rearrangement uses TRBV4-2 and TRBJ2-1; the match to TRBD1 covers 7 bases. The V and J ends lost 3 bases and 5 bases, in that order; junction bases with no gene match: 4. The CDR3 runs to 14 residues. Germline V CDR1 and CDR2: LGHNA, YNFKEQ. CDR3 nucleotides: TGTGCCAGCAGCCAGGCCACAGGGGACAATGAGCAGTTCTTC. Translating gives CASSQATGDNEQFF.

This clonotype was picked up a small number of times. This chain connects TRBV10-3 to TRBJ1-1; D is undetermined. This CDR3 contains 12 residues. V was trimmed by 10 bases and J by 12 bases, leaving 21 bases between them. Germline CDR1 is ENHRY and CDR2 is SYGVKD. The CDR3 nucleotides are TGTGCCACCGGACCGGCAGGTGGAGAAACTTTCTTT. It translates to CATGPAGGETFF.

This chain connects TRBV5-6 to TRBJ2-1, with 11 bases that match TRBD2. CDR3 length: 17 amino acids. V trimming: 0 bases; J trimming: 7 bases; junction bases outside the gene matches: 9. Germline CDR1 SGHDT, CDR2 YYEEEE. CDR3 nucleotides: TGTGCCAGCAGCTTGGGACTAGCGGGGCATAAAGGGAATGAGCAGTTCTTC. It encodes CASSLGLAGHKGNEQFF.

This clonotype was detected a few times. CDR3 in amino acids: CSVVTGGETQYF. The CDR3 DNA sequence: TGCAGCGTTGTTACAGGCGGAGAGACCCAGTACTTC. The V gene is TRBV29-1, the J gene TRBJ2-5; D is possibly TRBD1 (5 bases). With 4 bases removed from V and 4 bases from J, the gap between germline ends came to 10 bases. The germline gives CDR1 SQVTM, CDR2 ANQGSEA. The CDR3 totals 12 residues.

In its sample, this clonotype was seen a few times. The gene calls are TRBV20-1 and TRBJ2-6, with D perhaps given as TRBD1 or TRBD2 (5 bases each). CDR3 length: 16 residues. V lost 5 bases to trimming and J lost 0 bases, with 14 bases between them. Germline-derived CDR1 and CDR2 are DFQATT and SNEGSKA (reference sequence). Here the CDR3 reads CSAPGTSSSGANVLTF. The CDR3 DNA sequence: TGCAGTGCTCCAGGGACGTCCAGCTCTGGGGCCAACGTCCTGACTTTC.

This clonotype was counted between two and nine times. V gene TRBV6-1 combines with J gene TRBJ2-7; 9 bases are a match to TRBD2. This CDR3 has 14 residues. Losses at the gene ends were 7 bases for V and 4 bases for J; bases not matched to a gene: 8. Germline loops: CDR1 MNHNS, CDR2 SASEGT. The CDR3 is CASNPGTSKYEQYF. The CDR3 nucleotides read TGTGCCAGCAACCCCGGGACTAGCAAATACGAGCAGTACTTC.

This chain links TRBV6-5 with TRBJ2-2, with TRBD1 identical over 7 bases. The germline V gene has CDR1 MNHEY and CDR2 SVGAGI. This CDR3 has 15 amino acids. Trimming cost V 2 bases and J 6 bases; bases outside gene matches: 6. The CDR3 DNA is TGTGCCAGCAGTTACGGCCAGGGGGTATCCGGGGAGCTGTTTTTT. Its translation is CASSYGQGVSGELFF.

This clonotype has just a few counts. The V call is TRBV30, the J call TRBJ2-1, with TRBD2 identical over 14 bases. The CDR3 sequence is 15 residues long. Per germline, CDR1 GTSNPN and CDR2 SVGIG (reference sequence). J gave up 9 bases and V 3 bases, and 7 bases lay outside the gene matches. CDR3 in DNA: TGTGCCTGGAGCGCTAGACTAGCGGGAGGGGGTGAGCAGTTCTTC. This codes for CAWSARLAGGGEQFF.

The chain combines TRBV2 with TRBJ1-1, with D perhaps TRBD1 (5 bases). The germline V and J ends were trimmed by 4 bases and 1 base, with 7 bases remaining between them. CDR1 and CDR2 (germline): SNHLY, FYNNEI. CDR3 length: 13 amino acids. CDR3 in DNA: TGTGCCAGCAGTGTGGACACGAACACTGAAGCTTTCTTT. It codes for CASSVDTNTEAFF. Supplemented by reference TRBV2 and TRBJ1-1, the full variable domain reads EPEVTQTPSHQVTQMGQEVILRCVPISNHLYFYWYRQILGQKVEFLVSFYNNEISEKSEIFDDQFSVERPDGSNFTLKIRSTKLEDSAMYFCASSVDTNTEAFFGQGTRLTVV.

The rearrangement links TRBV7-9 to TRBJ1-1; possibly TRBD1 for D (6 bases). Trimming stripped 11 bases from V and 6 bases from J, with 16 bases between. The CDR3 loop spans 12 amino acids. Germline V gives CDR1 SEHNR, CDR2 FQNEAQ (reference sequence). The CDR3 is CAAGRGIPEAFF. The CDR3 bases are TGTGCCGCGGGGAGGGGGATACCTGAAGCTTTCTTT.

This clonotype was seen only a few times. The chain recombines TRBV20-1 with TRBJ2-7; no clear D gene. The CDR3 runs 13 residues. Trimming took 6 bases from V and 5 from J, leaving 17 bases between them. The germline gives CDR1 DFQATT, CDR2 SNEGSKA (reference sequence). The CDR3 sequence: CSAPRRMRHEQYF. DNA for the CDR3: TGCAGTGCCCCAAGACGAATGCGCCACGAGCAGTACTTC.

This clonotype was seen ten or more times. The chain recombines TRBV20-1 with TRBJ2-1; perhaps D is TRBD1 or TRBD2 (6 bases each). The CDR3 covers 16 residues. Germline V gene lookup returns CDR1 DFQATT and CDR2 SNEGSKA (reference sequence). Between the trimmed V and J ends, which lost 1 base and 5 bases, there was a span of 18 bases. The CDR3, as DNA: TGCAGTGCTAGAGGCGCGCGGAGGGGGGCGGACAATGAGCAGTTCTTC. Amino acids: CSARGARRGADNEQFF.

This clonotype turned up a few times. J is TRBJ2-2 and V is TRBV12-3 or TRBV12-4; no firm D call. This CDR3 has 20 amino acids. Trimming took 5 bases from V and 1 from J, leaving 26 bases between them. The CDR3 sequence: CASSPKKDFHTTLNTGELFF. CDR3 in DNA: TGTGCCAGCAGTCCCAAAAAGGATTTCCATACGACCCTGAACACCGGGGAGCTGTTTTTT.

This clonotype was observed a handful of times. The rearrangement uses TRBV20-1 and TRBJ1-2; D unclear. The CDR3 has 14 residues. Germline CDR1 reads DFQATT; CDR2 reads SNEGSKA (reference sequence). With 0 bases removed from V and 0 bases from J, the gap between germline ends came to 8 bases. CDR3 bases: TGCAGTGCTAGAGACCCCAGAACTAACTATGGCTACACCTTC. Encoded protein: CSARDPRTNYGYTF.

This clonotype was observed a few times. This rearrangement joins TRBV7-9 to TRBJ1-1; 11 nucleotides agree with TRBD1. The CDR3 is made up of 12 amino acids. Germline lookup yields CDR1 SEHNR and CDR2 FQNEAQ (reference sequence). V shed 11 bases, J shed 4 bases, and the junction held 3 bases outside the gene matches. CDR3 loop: CAAGTGGTEAFF. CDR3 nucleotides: TGTGCCGCGGGGACAGGGGGCACTGAAGCTTTCTTT.

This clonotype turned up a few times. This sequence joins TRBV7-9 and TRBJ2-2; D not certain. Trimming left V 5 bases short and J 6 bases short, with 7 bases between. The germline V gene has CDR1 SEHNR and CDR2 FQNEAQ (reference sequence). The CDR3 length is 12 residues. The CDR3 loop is CASSPGSGELFF. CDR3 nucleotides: TGTGCCAGCAGCCCCGGTTCCGGGGAGCTGTTTTTT.

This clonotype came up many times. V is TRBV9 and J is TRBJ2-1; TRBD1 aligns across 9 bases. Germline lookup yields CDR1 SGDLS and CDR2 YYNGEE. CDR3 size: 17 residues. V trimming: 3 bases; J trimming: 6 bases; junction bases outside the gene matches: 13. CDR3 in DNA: TGTGCCAGCAGCGCGCCCGGCGAGGGACAGGGTGGCAATGAGCAGTTCTTC. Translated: CASSAPGEGQGGNEQFF.

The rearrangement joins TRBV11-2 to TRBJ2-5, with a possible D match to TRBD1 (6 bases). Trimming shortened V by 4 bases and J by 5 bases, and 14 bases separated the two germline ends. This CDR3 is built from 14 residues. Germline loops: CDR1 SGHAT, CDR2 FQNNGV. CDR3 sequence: CASSSHRAAETQYF. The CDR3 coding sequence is TGTGCCAGCAGCTCCCACAGGGCGGCGGAGACCCAGTACTTC.

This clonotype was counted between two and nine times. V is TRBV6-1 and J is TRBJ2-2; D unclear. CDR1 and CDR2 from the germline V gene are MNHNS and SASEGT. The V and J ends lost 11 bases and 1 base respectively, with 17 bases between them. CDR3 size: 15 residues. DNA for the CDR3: TGTGCCGGATACGGTGGGCCAGGGAACACCGGGGAGCTGTTTTTT. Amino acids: CAGYGGPGNTGELFF.

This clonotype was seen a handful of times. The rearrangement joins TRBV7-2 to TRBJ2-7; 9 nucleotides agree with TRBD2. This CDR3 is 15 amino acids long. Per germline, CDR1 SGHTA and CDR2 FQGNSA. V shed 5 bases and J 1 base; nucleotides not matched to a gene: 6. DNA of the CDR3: TGTGCCAGCAGCACAAGTAGCGGGGGTTCCTACGAGCAGTACTTC. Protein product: CASSTSSGGSYEQYF. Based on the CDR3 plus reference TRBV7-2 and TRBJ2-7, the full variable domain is GAGVSQSPSNKVTEKGKDVELRCDPISGHTALYWYRQSLGQGLEFLIYFQGNSAPDKSGLPSDRFSAERTGGSVSTLTIQRTQQEDSAVYLCASSTSSGGSYEQYFGPGTRLTVT.

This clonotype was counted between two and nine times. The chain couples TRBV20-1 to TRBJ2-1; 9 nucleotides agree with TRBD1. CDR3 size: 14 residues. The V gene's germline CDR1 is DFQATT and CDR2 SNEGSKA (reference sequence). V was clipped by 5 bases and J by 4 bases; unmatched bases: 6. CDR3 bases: TGCAGTGCTTCCTCGACAGGGGGGTACAATGAGCAGTTCTTC. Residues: CSASSTGGYNEQFF.

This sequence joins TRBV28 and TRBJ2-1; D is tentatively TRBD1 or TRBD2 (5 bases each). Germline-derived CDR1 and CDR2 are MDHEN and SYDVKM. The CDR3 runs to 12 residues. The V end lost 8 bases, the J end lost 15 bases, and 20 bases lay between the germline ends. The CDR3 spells CASGPFRDPLFF. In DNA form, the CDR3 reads TGTGCCAGCGGGCCTTTCCGGGACCCCCTGTTCTTC.

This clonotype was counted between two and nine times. The CDR3 nucleotides read TGTGCCAGCAGTTGGACAGGCTCTGGGGCCAACGTCCTGACTTTC. It codes for CASSWTGSGANVLTF. The chain uses TRBV12-3 or TRBV12-4 and TRBJ2-6, with TRBD1 matching over 7 bases. The CDR3 runs 15 residues. The V and J ends lost 4 bases and 0 bases, in that order; junction bases with no gene match: 0.

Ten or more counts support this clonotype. The CDR3 coding sequence is TGTGCCAGCACCTTCTCGGATAACGGGGAGCTGTTTTTT. Translation: CASTFSDNGELFF. The chain joins TRBV12-3 or TRBV12-4 to TRBJ2-2; D is unclear. V lost 7 bases, J lost 7 bases, and 13 bases lay in between. CDR3 length: 13 amino acids.